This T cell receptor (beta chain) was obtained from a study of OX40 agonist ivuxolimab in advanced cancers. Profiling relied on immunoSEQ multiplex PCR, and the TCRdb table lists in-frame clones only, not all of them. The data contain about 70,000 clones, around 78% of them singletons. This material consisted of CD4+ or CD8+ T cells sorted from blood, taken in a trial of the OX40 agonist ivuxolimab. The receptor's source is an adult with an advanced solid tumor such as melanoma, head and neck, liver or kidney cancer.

CDR3 DNA: TGCGCCAGCAGCCAGGCGACTAGCCGAACCTACGAGCAGTACTTC. It codes for CASSQATSRTYEQYF. The chain joins TRBV4-1 to TRBJ2-7; 7 nucleotides match TRBD2. This CDR3 is built from 15 residues. The J segment lost 2 bases and the V segment lost 3 bases, leaving 7 bases of the junction unmatched. Germline loops: CDR1 MGHRA, CDR2 YSYEKL.